Listed here are 30 T cell receptor beta chains from one sample, sequenced in a study of T cell repertoires in cytomegalovirus infection. Their recognized antigens are unknown. One entry per CDR3 protein results from TCRdb running MiXCR on the reads. The sample comprises 100,000 to 120,000 distinct CDR3 sequences, more than 30% of which are singletons, and about 40% rests with the top ten. Specimen: CD8+ T cells from cultured PBMCs, collected from culture after CMV antigen stimulation. The receptors shown here come from a human donor in good health (CMV status not recorded). Some clones in this sample may be carry-over from other donors' samples.

The rearrangement links TRBV12-3 or TRBV12-4 to TRBJ2-5; D may be TRBD2 (6 bases). V was cut by 2 bases and J by 3 bases, with 13 bases left in between. The CDR3 has 15 residues. The CDR3 bases are TGTGCCAGCAGTTTATTGTGGGACTCCGAAGAGACCCAGTACTTC. The encoded protein is CASSLLWDSEETQYF.

The V gene is TRBV18, the J gene TRBJ1-5; 7 nucleotides line up with TRBD1. Germline-derived CDR1 and CDR2 are KGHSH and LQKENI. This CDR3 comprises 16 residues. V was clipped by 5 bases and J by 1 base; unmatched bases: 8. The CDR3 DNA is TGTGCCAGCTCATCCACAGGGGCTCGGAGCAATCAGCCCCAGCATTTT. This sequence encodes CASSSTGARSNQPQHF.

This clonotype was seen a handful of times. The rearrangement joins TRBV4-1 to TRBJ2-5, with 7 bases fitting TRBD1. In germline, CDR1 is MGHRA, CDR2 YSYEKL. This CDR3 region has 15 residues. V lost 1 base to trimming and J lost 1 base; unmatched junction nucleotides: 3. CDR3 region: CASSQGGQPQETQYF. CDR3 nucleotides: TGCGCCAGCAGCCAAGGGGGACAGCCCCAAGAGACCCAGTACTTC.

V and J are TRBV12-3 or TRBV12-4 and TRBJ1-6; the D gene is possibly TRBD1 (5 bases). Trimming removed 6 bases from V and 7 bases from J, with 10 bases in between. This CDR3 spans 13 amino acids. CDR3 region: CASRETGNSPLHF. Here the CDR3 DNA reads TGTGCCAGCAGGGAAACAGGAAATTCACCCCTCCACTTT.

CDR3 in DNA: TGCAGTGCTCCCCGATTAAGGGGCCCAGAGTCAGCAGATACGCAGTATTTT. Its protein is CSAPRLRGPESADTQYF. The chain has TRBV20-1 and TRBJ2-3; D is possibly TRBD1 (5 bases). From germline, CDR1 is DFQATT and CDR2 SNEGSKA (reference sequence). The CDR3 totals 17 residues. V was trimmed by 5 bases and J by 4 bases, leaving 25 bases between them.

The chain joins TRBV3-1 to TRBJ1-1; no firm D call. The CDR3 has 17 residues. Germline loops: CDR1 LGHDT, CDR2 YNNKEL (reference sequence). Trimming cost V 0 bases and J 0 bases, with 14 bases left between them. CDR3 DNA: TGTGCCAGCAGCCAAGATATTGGAGTAGCCATGAACACTGAAGCTTTCTTT. Translating it yields CASSQDIGVAMNTEAFF.

The sample holds many counts of this clonotype. The chain has TRBV12-3 or TRBV12-4 and TRBJ1-1; D is undetermined. Trimming removed 4 bases at V and 0 bases at J, with 6 bases between. This CDR3 comprises 13 residues. CDR3 sequence reads: CASSSGLNTEAFF. The CDR3 coding sequence is TGTGCCAGCAGTTCGGGGTTGAACACTGAAGCTTTCTTT.

This chain links TRBV7-8 with TRBJ2-7; the D gene is possibly TRBD1 (6 bases). The CDR3 extends over 16 amino acids. Trimming cost V 5 bases and J 0 bases, with 17 bases left between them. Germline values: CDR1 SGHVS, CDR2 FQNEAQ. The CDR3: CASSPGTPSSSYEQYF. In DNA, the CDR3 is TGTGCCAGCAGCCCCGGGACACCGTCTAGCTCCTACGAGCAGTACTTC. Filled out from reference TRBV7-8 and TRBJ2-7, the complete variable domain reads GAGVSQSPRYKVAKRGQDVALRCDPISGHVSLFWYQQALGQGPEFLTYFQNEAQLDKSGLPSDRFFAERPEGSVSTLKIQRTQQEDSAVYLCASSPGTPSSSYEQYFGPGTRLTVT.

This chain uses TRBV6-6 with TRBJ1-2; no clear D gene. The CDR3 contains 13 residues. Per germline, CDR1 MNHNY and CDR2 SVGAGI (reference sequence). Trimming removed 6 bases at V and 6 bases at J, with 14 bases between. As DNA, the CDR3 is TGTGCCAGCAGAAGACAAGGGAAGAATGGCTACACCTTC. It yields the protein CASRRQGKNGYTF.

This chain joins TRBV7-9 and TRBJ2-2; D not certain. There are 11 residues in the CDR3. Germline V gene lookup returns CDR1 SEHNR and CDR2 FQNEAQ (reference sequence). V lost 3 bases to trimming and J lost 7 bases, with 3 bases between them. CDR3 sequence: CASSFLGELFF. The DNA of the CDR3 is TGTGCCAGCAGCTTTCTCGGGGAGCTGTTTTTT.

The chain carries TRBV27 and TRBJ1-3; weak D call: TRBD1 (5 bases). The CDR3 covers 12 residues. V lost 7 bases and J 2 bases, leaving 6 bases between the germline ends. CDR1 is MNHEY and CDR2 is SMNVEV in the germline V gene (reference sequence). Here the CDR3 DNA reads TGTGCCAGCAAGGGGACTGGAAACACCATATATTTT. It yields the protein CASKGTGNTIYF.

This chain links TRBV29-1 with TRBJ1-2; 10 nucleotides line up with TRBD1. Per the germline V gene, CDR1 is SQVTM and CDR2 is ANQGSEA. CDR3 length: 13 residues. V lost 4 bases and J lost 9; bases outside the gene matches: 8. In nucleotides, the CDR3 is TGCAGCGTTGGGCCGGGACAGGGGTATAGCTACACCTTC. As protein: CSVGPGQGYSYTF.

The chain is built from TRBV6-5 and TRBJ1-1; the match to TRBD1 covers 7 bases. Germline V gives CDR1 MNHEY, CDR2 SVGAGI. The trim removed 1 base at V and 6 bases at J, leaving 8 bases unmatched. This CDR3 has 15 amino acids. The CDR3 loop is CASSYYRGSGAEAFF. CDR3 bases: TGTGCCAGCAGTTACTACAGGGGTTCTGGCGCTGAAGCTTTCTTT.

This chain connects TRBV3-1 to TRBJ1-2; 10 bases line up with TRBD1. V was pared by 4 bases and J by 3 bases, with 8 bases of the junction left unmatched. The CDR3 runs to 16 residues. Germline CDR1 LGHDT, CDR2 YNNKEL (reference sequence). CDR3 sequence reads: CASSPTLGTGDYGYTF. CDR3 coding DNA: TGTGCCAGCAGCCCGACTTTGGGGACAGGGGACTATGGCTACACCTTC.

The chain joins TRBV5-1 to TRBJ1-1; a weak D match, TRBD1 (6 bases). V lost 7 bases and J 4 bases, leaving 11 bases between the germline ends. CDR3 length equals 12 residues. Germline loops: CDR1 SGHRS, CDR2 YFSETQ. The CDR3 loop reads CASHGGATEAFF. In DNA form, the CDR3 reads TGCGCCAGCCACGGGGGGGCCACTGAAGCTTTCTTT. Full variable domain (remainder filled in from reference TRBV5-1 and TRBJ1-1): KAGVTQTPRYLIKTRGQQVTLSCSPISGHRSVSWYQQTPGQGLQFLFEYFSETQRNKGNFPGRFSGRQFSNSRSEMNVSTLELGDSALYLCASHGGATEAFFGQGTRLTVV.

The V gene is TRBV12-3 or TRBV12-4, the J gene TRBJ2-7; D perhaps matches TRBD1 (5 bases). V was pared by 5 bases and J by 5 bases, with 10 bases between. This CDR3 comprises 12 residues. Here the CDR3 reads CASSAAGNEQYF. In nucleotides, the CDR3 is TGTGCCAGCAGTGCCGCAGGGAACGAGCAGTACTTC.

This clonotype appeared many times. The J gene is TRBJ2-1, the V gene TRBV7-2, with 9 bases fitting TRBD2. V lost 5 bases, J lost 3 bases, and 5 bases stayed unmatched. This CDR3 contains 15 residues. From germline, CDR1 is SGHTA and CDR2 FQGNSA. The DNA of the CDR3 is TGTGCCAGCAGCCCGGCGGGGGGGCACTACAATGAGCAGTTCTTC. As protein: CASSPAGGHYNEQFF.

This clonotype came up many times. This rearrangement joins TRBV28 to TRBJ2-5; D is unclear. Germline lookup yields CDR1 MDHEN and CDR2 SYDVKM. This CDR3 contains 13 residues. Trimming stripped 5 bases from V and 5 bases from J, with 12 bases between. CDR3 nucleotides: TGTGCCAGCAGTCCCCCATCTGTCGAGACCCAGTACTTC. It yields the protein CASSPPSVETQYF.

The rearrangement joins TRBV7-6 to TRBJ2-6; possibly TRBD2 for D (5 bases). The CDR3 runs to 18 residues. The V gene lost 5 bases and the J gene lost 0 bases, with 17 bases spanning the gap. CDR1 and CDR2 from the germline V gene are SGHVS and FNYEAQ. CDR3 amino acids: CASSGGSSLYSGANVLTF. CDR3 sequence (DNA): TGTGCCAGCAGCGGCGGGTCCTCCCTTTACTCTGGGGCCAACGTCCTGACTTTC.

The chain employs TRBV11-2 and TRBJ2-3; 10 bases map to TRBD1. Germline V gene data show CDR1 as SGHAT and CDR2 as FQNNGV. The V segment lost 5 bases and the J segment 1 base; nucleotides outside the gene matches: 6. The CDR3 covers 16 residues. CDR3 sequence: CASSRTGGVGTDTQYF. CDR3 coding DNA: TGTGCCAGCAGCCGGACAGGGGGTGTAGGCACAGATACGCAGTATTTT.

The chain recombines TRBV19 with TRBJ2-7; 9 bases fit TRBD1. Per germline, CDR1 LNHDA and CDR2 SQIVND (reference sequence). CDR3 length equals 13 residues. V lost 8 bases and J lost 5; bases outside the gene matches: 7. In DNA form, the CDR3 reads TGTGCCAGTGCCGGGACAGGGTCGGACGAGCAGTACTTC. It codes for CASAGTGSDEQYF.

Only one count was recorded for this clonotype. The chain carries TRBV6-5 and TRBJ2-1; TRBD2 might be the D (5 bases). There are 11 residues in the CDR3. The germline V gene encodes CDR1 MNHEY and CDR2 SVGAGI. The V and J ends lost 2 bases and 12 bases respectively, with 8 bases between them. CDR3 in DNA: TGTGCCAGCAGTTACGGGCTAGCGCAGTTCTTC. As protein: CASSYGLAQFF.

The chain is built from TRBV25-1 and TRBJ2-7; 7 bases match TRBD1. Germline V CDR1 and CDR2: MGHDK, SYGVNS. J gave up 2 bases and V 5 bases, and 6 bases lay outside the gene matches. This CDR3 has 14 residues. CDR3 loop: CASSYRTGAYEQYF. CDR3 DNA: TGTGCCAGCAGTTACCGGACAGGAGCCTACGAGCAGTACTTC.

This clonotype has ten or more counts. The rearrangement joins TRBV4-2 to TRBJ2-2; D tentatively reads TRBD1 or TRBD2 (6 bases each). V lost 2 bases, J lost 0 bases, and 13 bases lay in between. The CDR3 is 17 residues long. The germline gives CDR1 LGHNA, CDR2 YNFKEQ. CDR3 DNA sequence: TGTGCCAGCAGCCAATCGGGGGCCCTTACGAACACCGGGGAGCTGTTTTTT. Translated: CASSQSGALTNTGELFF.

J is TRBJ2-7 and V is TRBV7-6; a possible D gene is TRBD1 (5 bases). Germline values: CDR1 SGHVS, CDR2 FNYEAQ. The CDR3 has 13 residues. With 5 bases removed from V and 7 bases from J, the gap between germline ends came to 15 bases. CDR3 bases: TGTGCCAGCAGCGCTGTGGCGGACACGGAGCAGTACTTC. Its protein is CASSAVADTEQYF. The full variable domain, with the rest looked up from reference TRBV7-6 and TRBJ2-7, is GAGVSQSPRYKVTKRGQDVALRCDPISGHVSLYWYRQALGQGPEFLTYFNYEAQQDKSGLPNDRFSAERPEGSISTLTIQRTEQRDSAMYRCASSAVADTEQYFGPGTRLTVT.

The chain employs TRBV5-6 and TRBJ1-1, with D unresolved. The germline V and J ends were trimmed by 4 bases and 2 bases, with 9 bases remaining between them. This CDR3 region has 13 residues. Germline CDR1 reads SGHDT; CDR2 reads YYEEEE. CDR3 region: CASSPAYNTEAFF. For the CDR3, the DNA is TGTGCCAGCAGCCCGGCCTATAACACTGAAGCTTTCTTT. Supplemented by reference TRBV5-6 and TRBJ1-1, the full variable domain reads DAGVTQSPTHLIKTRGQQVTLRCSPKSGHDTVSWYQQALGQGPQFIFQYYEEEERQRGNFPDRFSGHQFPNYSSELNVNALLLGDSALYLCASSPAYNTEAFFGQGTRLTVV.

This clonotype has at least ten counts. The V gene is TRBV28, the J gene TRBJ2-3, with D maybe TRBD2 (7 bases). The germline gives CDR1 MDHEN, CDR2 SYDVKM. V was trimmed by 3 bases and J by 2 bases, leaving 24 bases between them. This CDR3 comprises 19 residues. CDR3 in amino acids: CASSLEYVGGGSNTDTQYF. DNA for the CDR3: TGTGCCAGCAGTTTGGAGTACGTTGGCGGGGGCTCAAACACAGATACGCAGTATTTT.

The V gene is TRBV20-1, the J gene TRBJ2-5; TRBD2 agrees at 11 bases. CDR3 length: 13 amino acids. Germline V gene lookup returns CDR1 DFQATT and CDR2 SNEGSKA (reference sequence). V was pared by 7 bases and J by 3 bases, with 4 bases of the junction left unmatched. The CDR3 DNA follows: TGCAGTGTATCGACTAGCGGGGAAGAGACCCAGTACTTC. Encoded protein: CSVSTSGEETQYF.

This clonotype was detected ten times or more. The rearrangement links TRBV7-6 to TRBJ2-1; TRBD1 aligns across 8 bases. The V gene end was trimmed by 1 base and the J gene end by 6 bases; junction bases not matched to a gene: 5. Germline-derived CDR1 and CDR2 are SGHVS and FNYEAQ. The CDR3 sequence is 15 residues long. Written as DNA, the CDR3 is TGTGCCAGCAGCTTAGTCGACAGGGGTACCAATGAGCAGTTCTTC. Protein product: CASSLVDRGTNEQFF.

This clonotype was observed a few times. This chain links TRBV7-2 with TRBJ2-7; possible D gene TRBD2, 7 bases. Trimming shortened V by 7 bases and J by 0 bases, and 16 bases separated the two germline ends. CDR1 is SGHTA and CDR2 is FQGNSA in the germline V gene. The CDR3 has 15 residues. The CDR3 is CASTYAGASSYEQYF. CDR3 nucleotide sequence: TGTGCCAGCACCTACGCGGGGGCGAGCTCCTACGAGCAGTACTTC.